Sequencing of this T cell receptor (beta chain) was carried out in a study of blood T cell repertoires in COVID-19. In the source study's methods: How many nucleated cells were present was estimated from reference gene primer amplification. The protocol was immunoSEQ multiplex PCR, while the TCRdb copy is restricted to in-frame clones and leaves out a portion. Clone size and the V and J calls come from that table; the DNA yielded D and trimming. Here the sample spans approximately 170,000 clones, 80% to 90% being singletons. With 0 bases removed from V and 7 bases from J, the gap between germline ends came to 15 bases. CDR3 length equals 15 residues. Germline V gene lookup returns CDR1 SGHDN and CDR2 FVKESK.

The specimen sequenced was peripheral blood. This chain uses TRBV14 with TRBJ1-2; D is perhaps TRBD1 (5 bases). The sequence was obtained from a man aged 40-50 years who had recovered from COVID-19. This CDR3 reads CASSQESDKDFGYTF. CDR3 DNA sequence: TGTGCCAGCAGCCAAGAGTCGGACAAAGATTTTGGCTACACCTTC.